This T cell receptor beta chain was observed in a study of CD8+CD57+ T cells in acquired aplastic anemia. The overall study: Each DNA sample taken from sorted CD4+ and CD8+ cells came to approximately 3 ug on average.

CDR1 is SGHTA, CDR2 FQGNSA, per germline. CDR3 length equals 16 residues. V dropped 0 bases and J dropped 6 bases, with 17 bases sitting between them. TCR beta VDJ and CDR3 were profiled, and genomic DNA was the template. Using its own MiXCR run on the reads, TCRdb lists one record per CDR3 protein. Of about 420,000 distinct CDR3 sequences in the sample, about two thirds were seen once. The study, taken as a whole, reports: Patient and control CD8+ Simpson's diversity was not significantly different.

This clonotype has a count of ten or more. Its antigen is undetermined. The chain has TRBV7-2 and TRBJ1-2; no clear D gene. The sample consisted of sorted CD4+, CD8+, or CD8+CD57+ T cells (not recorded which) from PBMCs. This receptor was identified in a human donor in good health, serving as a control. The CDR3 sequence is CASSLATSQWADGYTF. The CDR3 DNA sequence: TGTGCCAGCAGCTTAGCCACATCACAGTGGGCTGATGGCTACACCTTC.